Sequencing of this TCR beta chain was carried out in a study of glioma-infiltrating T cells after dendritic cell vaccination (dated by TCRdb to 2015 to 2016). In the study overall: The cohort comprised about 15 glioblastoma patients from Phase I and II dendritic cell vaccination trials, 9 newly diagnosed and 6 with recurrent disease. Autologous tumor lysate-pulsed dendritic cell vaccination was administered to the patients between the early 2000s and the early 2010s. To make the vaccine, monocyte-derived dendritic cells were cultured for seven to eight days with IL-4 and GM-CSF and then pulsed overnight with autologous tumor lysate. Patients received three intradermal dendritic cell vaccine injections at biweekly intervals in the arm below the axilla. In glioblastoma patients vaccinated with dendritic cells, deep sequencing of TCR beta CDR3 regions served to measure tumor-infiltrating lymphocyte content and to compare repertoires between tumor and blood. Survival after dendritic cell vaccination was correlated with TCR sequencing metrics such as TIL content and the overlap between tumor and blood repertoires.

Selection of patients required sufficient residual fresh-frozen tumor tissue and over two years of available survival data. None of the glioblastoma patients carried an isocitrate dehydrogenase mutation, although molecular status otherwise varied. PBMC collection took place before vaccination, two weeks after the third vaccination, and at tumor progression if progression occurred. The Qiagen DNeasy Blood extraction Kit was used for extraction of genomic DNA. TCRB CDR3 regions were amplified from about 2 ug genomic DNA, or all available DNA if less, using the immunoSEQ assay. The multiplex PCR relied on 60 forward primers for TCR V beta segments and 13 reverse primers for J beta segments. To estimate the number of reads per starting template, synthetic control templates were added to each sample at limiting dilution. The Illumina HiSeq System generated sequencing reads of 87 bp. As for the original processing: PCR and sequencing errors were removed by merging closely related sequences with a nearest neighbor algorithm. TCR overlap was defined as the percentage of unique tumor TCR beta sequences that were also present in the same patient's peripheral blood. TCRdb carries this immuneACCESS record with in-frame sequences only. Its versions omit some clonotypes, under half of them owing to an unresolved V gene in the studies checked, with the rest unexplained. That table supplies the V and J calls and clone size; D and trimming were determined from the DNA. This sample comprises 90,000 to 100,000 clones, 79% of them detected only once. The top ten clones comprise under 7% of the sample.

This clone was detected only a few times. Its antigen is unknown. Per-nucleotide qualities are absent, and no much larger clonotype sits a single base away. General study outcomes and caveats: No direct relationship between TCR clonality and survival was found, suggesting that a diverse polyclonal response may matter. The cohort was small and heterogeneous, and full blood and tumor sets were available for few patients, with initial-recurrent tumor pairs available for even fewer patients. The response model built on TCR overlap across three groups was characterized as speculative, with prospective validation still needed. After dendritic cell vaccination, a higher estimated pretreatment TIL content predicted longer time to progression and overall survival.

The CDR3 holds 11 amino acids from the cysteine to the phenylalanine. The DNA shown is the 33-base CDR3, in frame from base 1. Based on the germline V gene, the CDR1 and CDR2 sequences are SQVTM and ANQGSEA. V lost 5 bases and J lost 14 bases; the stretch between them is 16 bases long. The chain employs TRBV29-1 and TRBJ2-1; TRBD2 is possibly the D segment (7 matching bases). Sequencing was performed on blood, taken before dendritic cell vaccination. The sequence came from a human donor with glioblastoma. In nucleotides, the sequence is TGCAGCGTTTGGGAGGGGGAAAAGAAGTTCTTC. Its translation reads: CSVWEGEKKFF.